This TCR beta chain was observed in a study of cytomegalovirus exposure and HLA in healthy donors (TCRdb year 2017). Background on the whole study: In an earlier analysis of several hundred of the donors, less than 350 Gb of sequence data and just under 120 million unique TCR beta sequences from some 170 million T cells were reported. In a later analysis, previously published TCR beta repertoires from 666 donors were re-analyzed and high-resolution HLA genotyping was added so that TCR occurrence patterns could be studied. The number of donors typed differed by locus, with roughly 620-640 for A, B, C, DRB1 and DQB1, roughly 520 for DQA1, 600 to 610 for DPA1, and roughly 450 for DPB1. The study used immunosequencing to profile the T cell repertoires of around 600 subjects and linked those repertoires to cytomegalovirus serostatus. Every repertoire in the discovery cohort had been generated on one and the same sequencing platform. Genome-wide SNP genotypes for about 60% of the roughly 670 donors were used in a later genetic analysis, which treated that subset as a discovery cohort. Among the roughly 410 genotyped donors, roughly 80% belonged to the genetic ancestry cluster associated with self-reported Caucasian donors. HLA typing included class I and class II loci at four-digit resolution. An early release covering roughly 580 HLA-typed donors comprised about 290 gigabases of sequencing data and around 80 million unique TCR sequences. Rather than drawing on any new phenotypic data, the later analysis identified candidate immune exposures from TCR beta sequences and the way those sequences occurred across donors. To predict cytomegalovirus infection status, the study brought together high-throughput TCR immunosequencing, statistical association of individual TCRs with disease status, and machine learning. On average, roughly 200,000 unique TCR beta nucleotide sequences were sequenced per donor among some 420 genotyped donors of the cohort, with roughly 19% of those sequences being non-productive. The study aimed to test whether cataloging public T cell receptors could reveal signatures of past pathogen exposure. Donor age, sex, ethnicity and CMV serostatus were compiled together with the repertoire data. To decide whether each TCR beta V gene segment behaved as functional or pseudogenic, an earlier analysis of several hundred of the donors relied on high-throughput TCR beta sequencing. Because of strong linkage in the cohort, 5 or 6 DR-DQ haplotypes were treated as single units for association and clustering. Along with the approximately 620-subject first cohort, a separate validation cohort of roughly 110 different subjects was used.

On this clone itself: The target of this receptor is not known. The sample holds no much larger clone one base away, and base qualities are not on file.

The library was obtained by the immunoSEQ multiplex PCR assay. A mixture of 60 forward primers for TCR Vbeta segments and 13 reverse primers for TCR Jbeta segments was used in the multiplex PCR. Amplification of the CDR3 region of rearranged TCR beta genes was performed with a multiplex PCR assay on genomic DNA. On the Illumina HiSeq System, the amplified TCR beta libraries were sequenced as 87-base-pair reads. The study's own analysis went as follows. In a later analysis, 70 million to 95 million unique TCR beta chains were counted across the roughly 610 repertoires, and roughly 11 million of these chains were shared by at least two donors. A nearest-neighbor algorithm error-corrected the raw reads and collapsed the reads into unique sequences, merging closely related sequences to remove PCR and sequencing errors. CDR3 sequences were aligned to IMGT reference sequences to assign V, D and J gene segments. For a sequence to be retained, a match of at least six nucleotides to both a V gene segment and a J gene segment was required. Rearrangements were called productive when the CDR3 lacked stop codons and stayed in frame with V and J; all others were non-productive. Following IMGT convention, CDR3 was defined as the stretch from the second conserved V-encoded cysteine up to the conserved J-encoded phenylalanine. Sequences without an unambiguous match to a single V gene segment were excluded from the earlier analysis of about 640 of the donors. An earlier analysis of several hundred of the donors called V segments functional above 56.7% productive rearrangements and segregating when the between-donor standard deviation exceeded 5%. A statistical classification framework was built to diagnose cytomegalovirus status from the catalog of TCR beta chain sequences. A later analysis assigned V and J genes by comparing TCR nucleotide sequences with IMGT/GENE-DB human TR gene sequences. A later analysis assigned CDR3 sequences and most-parsimonious VDJ recombination scenarios with the TCRdist pipeline. In a later analysis, every TCR beta chain was defined by the combination of its CDR3 amino acid sequence and its V-gene family, and reads without a unique V-gene family were dropped. As a way to deal with suspected cross-contamination and a sequencing artifact, a later analysis dropped more than 500 nucleotide sequences that were highly shared and had low generation probability. In a later analysis, a clonal expansion index for each public chain was calculated from normalized within-repertoire ranks of inferred template counts. Generation probabilities in a later analysis came from a VDJ recombination model fitted to out-of-frame rearrangements, and those results were checked against IGoR. In a later analysis, TCR-TCR, TCR-HLA and TCR-CMV co-occurrence was scored with hypergeometric tests, and a repertoire-size bias correction was applied to TCR pairs. In a later analysis, false discovery rates were estimated by permuting HLA or CMV assignments 20 times. A later analysis grouped co-occurring TCRs with DBSCAN, adding TCRdist sequence similarity when clustering within HLA-allele-positive subsets. Repertoires with fewer than 30,000 or more than 120,000 public chains were left out of co-occurrence clustering, as were several repertoires with anomalous nucleotide sharing. The table was pulled from immuneACCESS by TCRdb, which kept in-frame rearrangements only. Such tables lose some clones; where checked, under half of the loss comes from unresolved V genes, and the rest has no known cause. The DNA was the basis for D and trimming; V, J and clone size are from that table. The sample data list some 85,000 clones, and less than 85% of these were observed just once. Around 1.9% of the sample lies in the top ten.

For CDR1 and CDR2, the germline V gene lists SGHVS and FQNEAQ. The CDR3 goes from the cysteine to the phenylalanine over 12 residues. Just the 36-base CDR3 DNA is kept, in frame starting at base 1. V loses 5 bases, J loses 8 bases, and the germline ends lie 12 bases apart. The cohort consisted of some 670 healthy bone marrow donors. At the time of sampling, all cohort members were nominally healthy, though unrecorded immune exposures were likely present. The donor tested CMV seronegative and was one of the 352 seronegative cohort members. Every donor gave a peripheral blood sample, and the peripheral blood mononuclear cells from that sample were used for TCR beta sequencing. The Qiagen DNeasy Blood Extraction Kit was used to extract genomic DNA from the blood cell samples. The paper's findings and limits, for the study overall: An association between a missense DCLRE1C variant and V-gene and J-gene trimming of TCR beta chains was found in a later genetic analysis and replicated in an independent cohort. Cytomegalovirus status was reported to be diagnosed by the classifier with high specificity and sensitivity in both the original and validation cohorts. Assigning TCR associations to individual alleles was difficult when HLA alleles, especially DR and DQ, strongly co-occurred. Only TCR beta chains were sequenced in this cohort, and the absence of alpha or paired-chain data limited detectable features. In a later analysis, 15,000 to 20,000 TCR beta sequences were associated with specific HLA alleles at a false discovery rate of 0.05. Some IMGT-functional V segments, including TRBV6-2 and TRBV6-3, could not be told apart with the 87-base-pair reads, so those segments were excluded. Most TCR sequences were seen in very few donors, while some public TCRs were found in many individuals. Linkage disequilibrium might explain the correlated functional status among segregating V segments, but an unknown experimental factor could not be excluded. A later analysis found that most CMV-associated TCR beta chains appeared HLA-restricted, with HLA associations seemingly driven largely by CMV exposure. A few of the identified cytomegalovirus-associated TCR beta chains were confirmed in vitro to be specific for cytomegalovirus antigens. According to a later genetic analysis, donors in an Asian-associated ancestry cluster had fewer N-insertions in productive TCRs than the approximately 700-donor mean. A further reported finding was that TCR beta sequences accurately predicted the HLA-A and HLA-B alleles for most subjects in the first cohort. Roughly uniform sequencing depth across donors was assumed in presence/absence analyses, although this assumption may not hold. For the cohort, immune exposure information was limited to CMV serostatus. A later analysis found that TCR association rates varied across HLA loci, with DRB1 alleles showing the most associated TCRs and HLA-C alleles the fewest. It was suggested by the authors that the approach could potentially be generalized to other disease states and immunological phenotypes. In a later analysis, several top co-occurrence clusters were reported to appear linked to parvovirus B19, influenza, CMV and Epstein-Barr virus. In the study, some 160 TCR beta chains were listed as associated with cytomegalovirus. An earlier analysis of approximately 600 of the donors showed that most TCR beta V segments appeared in productive rearrangements either about 90% or about 30% of the time, which broadly matched IMGT annotations. A later analysis found that HLA-associated TCR beta chains were more clonally expanded and had lower generation probabilities than equally common non-associated chains. HLA typing was unavailable for some donors at each locus, so association tests used only the typed subset. A cluster of highly shared sequence variants was judged likely to represent a technical artifact of the sequencing pipeline. The earlier analysis of approximately 560 of the donors excluded approximately 15 rarely observed V segments, including chromosome 9 orphons, because counts were too low.

The chain is assembled from TRBV7-8 and TRBJ1-2; TRBD1 could be the D gene, as 6 bases match. The TCR was taken from a man aged 18 to 35 in good health and CMV-seronegative. The sequenced sample was PBMCs. The CDR3 in this case is CASSGGSLGYTF. The nucleotides are TGTGCCAGCAGCGGGGGCAGCCTAGGCTACACCTTC. With all but the CDR3 taken from the reference TRBV7-8 and TRBJ1-2 genes, the full variable domain is: GAGVSQSPRYKVAKRGQDVALRCDPISGHVSLFWYQQALGQGPEFLTYFQNEAQLDKSGLPSDRFFAERPEGSVSTLKIQRTQQEDSAVYLCASSGGSLGYTFGSGTRLTVV.